Listed below are T cell receptor beta chains from one sample, sequenced in a study of metastatic and nonmetastatic thyroid tumors. TCRdb reprocessed the PCR reads via MiXCR. The repertoire holds fewer than 7,500 clones, roughly 30% seen once, with over 15% in the top ten. Sequencing was done on a sample of adjacent normal tissue. All receptors derive from a female donor with papillary thyroid cancer or a benign thyroid nodule (not recorded which). Some clones in this sample may be carry-over from other donors' samples. CDR3s include the opening cysteine and the closing phenylalanine or tryptophan. Each record gives: J gene, V gene, D gene, clone size, CDR3 DNA, CDR3 protein. A D gene is named only where the DNA matches it firmly. Clone size, where shown, is once, few, many, or a class for clones that have expanded.

j_call: TRBJ2-1; v_call: TRBV12-3/TRBV12-4; d_call: -; clone_size: large; cdr3_nt: TGTGCCAGCAGTTTATCCGGGCTCCCCTACAATGAGCAGTTCTTC; cdr3_aa: CASSLSGLPYNEQFF
j_call: TRBJ2-1; v_call: TRBV10-3; d_call: TRBD1; clone_size: medium-sized; cdr3_nt: TGTGCCATCAGCTCCGGGACAGGGGGCAATGAGCAGTTCTTC; cdr3_aa: CAISSGTGGNEQFF
j_call: TRBJ2-2; v_call: TRBV20-1; d_call: TRBD1; clone_size: -; cdr3_nt: TGCAGTGCTAGGGACAGGGTTAACACCGGGGAGCTGTTTTTT; cdr3_aa: CSARDRVNTGELFF
j_call: TRBJ2-5; v_call: TRBV6-5; d_call: TRBD1; clone_size: large; cdr3_nt: TGTGCCAGCAGTTACGGGCTGTCGGGACAGGGACAAGAGACCCAGTACTTC; cdr3_aa: CASSYGLSGQGQETQYF
j_call: TRBJ1-2; v_call: TRBV10-3; d_call: TRBD1; clone_size: hyperexpanded; cdr3_nt: TGTGCCATCAGTGAGTCTGATATACTAGACAGGGGGGCGGACAACTATGGCTACACCTTC; cdr3_aa: CAISESDILDRGADNYGYTF
j_call: TRBJ2-4; v_call: TRBV30; d_call: TRBD1; clone_size: many; cdr3_nt: TGTGCCTGGGCGGTGGGACAGAGCAAAAACATTCAGTACTTC; cdr3_aa: CAWAVGQSKNIQYF
j_call: TRBJ1-6; v_call: TRBV11-2; d_call: -; clone_size: -; cdr3_nt: TGTGCCAGCAGCTTCGGTACGAGCTCCTATAATTCACCCCTCCACTTT; cdr3_aa: CASSFGTSSYNSPLHF
j_call: TRBJ1-1; v_call: TRBV11-2; d_call: -; clone_size: medium-sized; cdr3_nt: TGTGCCAGCAGCCCTAGCCCCACCCTTACCACTGAAGCTTTCTTT; cdr3_aa: CASSPSPTLTTEAFF
j_call: TRBJ1-4; v_call: TRBV19; d_call: -; clone_size: medium-sized; cdr3_nt: TGTGCCAGTAGCCAGGGGCATGAAAAACTGTTTTTT; cdr3_aa: CASSQGHEKLFF
j_call: TRBJ2-5; v_call: TRBV19; d_call: -; clone_size: medium-sized; cdr3_nt: TGTGCCAGGCAGGGGGGAGAGACCCAGTACTTC; cdr3_aa: CARQGGETQYF
j_call: TRBJ2-3; v_call: TRBV5-1; d_call: -; clone_size: -; cdr3_nt: TGCGCCAGCAGCTTGGGTACCACGGGGGATACGCAGTATTTT; cdr3_aa: CASSLGTTGDTQYF
j_call: TRBJ2-7; v_call: TRBV27; d_call: TRBD1; clone_size: few; cdr3_nt: TGTGCTAGCAGTTCGGACAGGGGGCTGTACGAGCAGTACTTC; cdr3_aa: CASSSDRGLYEQYF
j_call: TRBJ1-4; v_call: TRBV19; d_call: TRBD1; clone_size: few; cdr3_nt: TGTGCCAGTAGTATAGGGGGACAGGTACTTGAAAAACTGTTTTTT; cdr3_aa: CASSIGGQVLEKLFF
j_call: TRBJ1-5; v_call: TRBV5-6; d_call: TRBD1; clone_size: -; cdr3_nt: TGTGCCAGCAGCTTGGGGACAGGACCTCAGCCCCAGCATTTT; cdr3_aa: CASSLGTGPQPQHF
j_call: TRBJ2-4; v_call: TRBV7-9; d_call: -; clone_size: many; cdr3_nt: TGTGCCAGCAGTCCACCGAGACTAGCCAAAAACATTCAGTACTTC; cdr3_aa: CASSPPRLAKNIQYF
j_call: TRBJ2-7; v_call: TRBV6-1; d_call: -; clone_size: few; cdr3_nt: TGTGCCAGCAGTGAAGGAGGCGGCGGCGAGCAGTACTTC; cdr3_aa: CASSEGGGGEQYF
j_call: TRBJ2-2; v_call: TRBV20-1; d_call: -; clone_size: medium-sized; cdr3_nt: TGCAGTGCTAGACAGGGAGGGAACACCGGGGAGCTGTTTTTT; cdr3_aa: CSARQGGNTGELFF
j_call: TRBJ2-7; v_call: TRBV27; d_call: -; clone_size: -; cdr3_nt: TGTGCCAGCAGGAGCAGGGTATCCTACGAGCAGTACTTC; cdr3_aa: CASRSRVSYEQYF
j_call: TRBJ2-7; v_call: TRBV4-1; d_call: -; clone_size: medium-sized; cdr3_nt: TGCGCCAGCAGCCAAGAGACAGTGACCCATTCCTACGAGCAGTACTTC; cdr3_aa: CASSQETVTHSYEQYF
j_call: TRBJ2-3; v_call: TRBV20-1; d_call: -; clone_size: -; cdr3_nt: TGCAGTGCTAGAGATCAGGGTCCTTCGGGGGAGACGCAGTATTTT; cdr3_aa: CSARDQGPSGETQYF
j_call: TRBJ2-1; v_call: TRBV24-1; d_call: TRBD1; clone_size: once; cdr3_nt: TGTGCCACCAGTGAGAATCCGGGACAGAAACTTTATGAGCAGTTCTTC; cdr3_aa: CATSENPGQKLYEQFF
j_call: TRBJ2-1; v_call: TRBV7-2; d_call: TRBD2; clone_size: medium-sized; cdr3_nt: TGTGCCAGCAGCTTTGTGGCGGGAGGGGGCAATGAGCAGTTCTTC; cdr3_aa: CASSFVAGGGNEQFF
j_call: TRBJ2-7; v_call: TRBV6-4; d_call: -; clone_size: -; cdr3_nt: TGTGCCAGCAGTGCTCCCCGGGTCCGAACATTACACTACGAGCAGTACTTC; cdr3_aa: CASSAPRVRTLHYEQYF
j_call: TRBJ2-7; v_call: TRBV6-5; d_call: -; clone_size: few; cdr3_nt: TGTGCCAGCAGTTACGGGCCCAGGAGCTACGAGCAGTACTTC; cdr3_aa: CASSYGPRSYEQYF
j_call: TRBJ2-7; v_call: TRBV5-1; d_call: TRBD2; clone_size: medium-sized; cdr3_nt: TGCGCCAGCAGCTTGGCCGGGGGGGCGGGGAACTACGAGCAGTACTTC; cdr3_aa: CASSLAGGAGNYEQYF
j_call: TRBJ1-1; v_call: TRBV7-9; d_call: -; clone_size: few; cdr3_nt: TGTGCCAGCAGCTTAGAGACTGAAGCTTTCTTT; cdr3_aa: CASSLETEAFF
j_call: TRBJ1-5; v_call: TRBV6-5; d_call: -; clone_size: few; cdr3_nt: TGTGCCAGCAGTTACTCAAGGGTAGGCAATCAGCCCCAGCATTTT; cdr3_aa: CASSYSRVGNQPQHF
j_call: TRBJ2-7; v_call: TRBV28; d_call: -; clone_size: few; cdr3_nt: TGTGCCAGCAGTCCGGGGAGGAGGGGTCAAGGCGAGCAGTACTTC; cdr3_aa: CASSPGRRGQGEQYF
j_call: TRBJ1-2; v_call: TRBV10-3; d_call: -; clone_size: -; cdr3_nt: TGTGCCATCAGTTGGGGACTCTCGGGGGGCTACACCTTC; cdr3_aa: CAISWGLSGGYTF
j_call: TRBJ1-1; v_call: TRBV12-3/TRBV12-4; d_call: -; clone_size: few; cdr3_nt: TGTGCCAGCAGTTTAAGCACTGAAGCTTTCTTT; cdr3_aa: CASSLSTEAFF
j_call: TRBJ1-2; v_call: TRBV18; d_call: -; clone_size: -; cdr3_nt: TGTGCCAGCTCACCACCGGGGACTCACGGATCTGGCTACACCTTC; cdr3_aa: CASSPPGTHGSGYTF
j_call: TRBJ2-3; v_call: TRBV20-1; d_call: -; clone_size: medium-sized; cdr3_nt: TGCAGTGCTAGTAAGTCAGATACGCAGTATTTT; cdr3_aa: CSASKSDTQYF
j_call: TRBJ1-2; v_call: TRBV27; d_call: TRBD1; clone_size: large; cdr3_nt: TGTGCCAGCAGTTTAGGGACAGGGGGCAGTGGCTACACCTTC; cdr3_aa: CASSLGTGGSGYTF
j_call: TRBJ2-7; v_call: TRBV6-1; d_call: TRBD2; clone_size: few; cdr3_nt: TGTGCCAGCAGTGAAGAGGTCTGGAGCGGGGGCTACTACGAGCAGTACTTC; cdr3_aa: CASSEEVWSGGYYEQYF
j_call: TRBJ2-1; v_call: TRBV19; d_call: -; clone_size: -; cdr3_nt: TGTGCCAGTAGCCCCGGGACCACTTTCCGGTTCTTC; cdr3_aa: CASSPGTTFRFF
j_call: TRBJ2-7; v_call: TRBV7-9; d_call: TRBD2; clone_size: -; cdr3_nt: TGTGCCAGCAGTACACCGGGACTAGCGAGGAACGAGCAGTACTTC; cdr3_aa: CASSTPGLARNEQYF
j_call: TRBJ2-2; v_call: TRBV13; d_call: TRBD1; clone_size: few; cdr3_nt: TGTGCCAGCAGTCGGGGACAGGGCCTCACCGGGGAGCTGTTTTTT; cdr3_aa: CASSRGQGLTGELFF
j_call: TRBJ2-7; v_call: TRBV30; d_call: TRBD1; clone_size: -; cdr3_nt: TGTGCCTGGTCGACAGGGACCTCCTACGAGCAGTACTTC; cdr3_aa: CAWSTGTSYEQYF
j_call: TRBJ2-7; v_call: TRBV20-1; d_call: TRBD2; clone_size: -; cdr3_nt: TGCAGTGCTCGGCGGGAGTATAACGAGCAGTACTTC; cdr3_aa: CSARREYNEQYF
j_call: TRBJ2-2; v_call: TRBV4-2; d_call: -; clone_size: -; cdr3_nt: TGTGCCAGCAGCCAAGTCACCGGGGAGCTGTTTTTT; cdr3_aa: CASSQVTGELFF
j_call: TRBJ2-7; v_call: TRBV29-1; d_call: -; clone_size: medium-sized; cdr3_nt: TGCAGCGTCCAGCGGGGAACTAAGGGGGACGAGCAGTACTTC; cdr3_aa: CSVQRGTKGDEQYF
j_call: TRBJ2-7; v_call: TRBV4-1; d_call: TRBD1; clone_size: -; cdr3_nt: TGCGCCAGCAGCCCCGGGACAGGGTCTGGGACCTACGAGCAGTACTTC; cdr3_aa: CASSPGTGSGTYEQYF
j_call: TRBJ2-5; v_call: TRBV19; d_call: TRBD2; clone_size: medium-sized; cdr3_nt: TGTGCCGAGGTTCGTACTAGCGGACACCAAGAGACCCAGTACTTC; cdr3_aa: CAEVRTSGHQETQYF
j_call: TRBJ2-7; v_call: TRBV7-3; d_call: -; clone_size: large; cdr3_nt: TGTGCCAGCAGCTTAACGCCGTCCTACGAGCAGTACTTC; cdr3_aa: CASSLTPSYEQYF
j_call: TRBJ2-2; v_call: TRBV28; d_call: -; clone_size: few; cdr3_nt: TGTGCCAGCACCGATTATGAGACAGGGGAGCTGTTTTTT; cdr3_aa: CASTDYETGELFF
j_call: TRBJ2-7; v_call: TRBV20-1; d_call: -; clone_size: medium-sized; cdr3_nt: TGCAGTGCTCGCCCGGACAGCTCCTACGAGCAGTACTTC; cdr3_aa: CSARPDSSYEQYF
j_call: TRBJ2-1; v_call: TRBV20-1; d_call: TRBD2; clone_size: many; cdr3_nt: TGCAGTGCCATGGGACTAGCGGGGGTCCGGTCCTACAATGAGCAGTTCTTC; cdr3_aa: CSAMGLAGVRSYNEQFF
j_call: TRBJ1-2; v_call: TRBV5-1; d_call: -; clone_size: -; cdr3_nt: TGCGCCAGCAGTCCCGGGGAGCTCACAGGAACTTATGGCTACACCTTC; cdr3_aa: CASSPGELTGTYGYTF
j_call: TRBJ1-5; v_call: TRBV20-1; d_call: -; clone_size: -; cdr3_nt: TGCAGTGCTAGTGGGGGACGGGTAGGACAGCCCCAGCATTTT; cdr3_aa: CSASGGRVGQPQHF
j_call: TRBJ1-1; v_call: TRBV20-1; d_call: -; clone_size: -; cdr3_nt: TGCAGTGCTAGCGGGGGCGCGGGTGCTGAAGCTTTCTTT; cdr3_aa: CSASGGAGAEAFF
j_call: TRBJ2-3; v_call: TRBV4-3; d_call: TRBD2; clone_size: -; cdr3_nt: TGCGCCAGCAGCCTTAGACAGTCATCCCGTCCGGGGGGGCAGTATTTT; cdr3_aa: CASSLRQSSRPGGQYF
j_call: TRBJ2-7; v_call: TRBV28; d_call: TRBD1; clone_size: -; cdr3_nt: TGTGCCACCTGGGACAGGGGTGTTGGCGAGCAGTACTTC; cdr3_aa: CATWDRGVGEQYF
j_call: TRBJ2-3; v_call: TRBV28; d_call: TRBD1; clone_size: few; cdr3_nt: TGTGCCACTTTCGACAGGGGGAGCTACCATGATACGCAGTATTTT; cdr3_aa: CATFDRGSYHDTQYF
j_call: TRBJ2-1; v_call: TRBV5-5; d_call: TRBD2; clone_size: medium-sized; cdr3_nt: TGTGCCAGCAGCTTTTCGCTAGCGGAAGTCAATGAGCAGTTCTTC; cdr3_aa: CASSFSLAEVNEQFF
j_call: TRBJ2-5; v_call: TRBV20-1; d_call: TRBD2; clone_size: -; cdr3_nt: TGCAGTGCCCCTCCCTGGGAGCGGGGGGGGACCCATTACTTC; cdr3_aa: CSAPPWERGGTHYF